Listed below are T cell receptor beta chains from one sample, sequenced in a study of shared clonotypes between healthy human individuals. The repertoire was sequenced with immunoSEQ multiplex PCR; TCRdb's copy has only in-frame clones and lacks some. The table lists about 2.2 million clones, roughly 95% of them singletons, with 1.5% to 2% in the top ten. Sequenced material: naive CD8+ T cells from PBMCs. These receptor sequences come from a man aged 18 to 30 in good health. Some clones in this sample may be carry-over from other donors' samples. CDR3s include the opening cysteine and the closing phenylalanine or tryptophan. A D gene is named only where the DNA matches it firmly.

j_call: TRBJ1-1
v_call: TRBV28
d_call: NA
cdr3_aa: CASSLFRSMNTEAFF

j_call: TRBJ2-5
v_call: TRBV9
d_call: NA
cdr3_aa: CASSVEWGVQETQYF

j_call: TRBJ2-1
v_call: TRBV11-3
d_call: NA
cdr3_aa: CASSPGQFSSYNEQFF

j_call: TRBJ2-1
v_call: TRBV6-5
d_call: NA
cdr3_aa: CASSPPGDSLFF

j_call: TRBJ2-3
v_call: TRBV15
d_call: TRBD2
cdr3_aa: CATSRGTSGSFGDTQYF

j_call: TRBJ2-1
v_call: TRBV5-1
d_call: NA
cdr3_aa: CASSSPGNEQFF

j_call: TRBJ1-2
v_call: TRBV11-2
d_call: TRBD1
cdr3_aa: CASRATGVNPLDGYTF

j_call: TRBJ2-2
v_call: TRBV7-2
d_call: TRBD1
cdr3_aa: CASSSKIWTGVNTGELFF

j_call: TRBJ2-4
v_call: TRBV7-2
d_call: TRBD1
cdr3_aa: CASSWDRGRIKNIQYF

j_call: TRBJ2-5
v_call: TRBV15
d_call: NA
cdr3_aa: CATTLFYSQIQETQYF

j_call: TRBJ1-4
v_call: TRBV18
d_call: NA
cdr3_aa: CASSPLGTDNEKLFF

j_call: TRBJ1-1
v_call: TRBV7-9
d_call: NA
cdr3_aa: CASSLGPQPEAFF

j_call: TRBJ1-2
v_call: TRBV7-9
d_call: NA
cdr3_aa: CASSARTRLDYGYTF

j_call: TRBJ2-5
v_call: TRBV7-9
d_call: TRBD1
cdr3_aa: CASRGTEQETQYF

j_call: TRBJ2-1
v_call: TRBV2
d_call: NA
cdr3_aa: CASTASERSYNEQFF

j_call: TRBJ1-1
v_call: TRBV11-3
d_call: NA
cdr3_aa: CASSLDGLNTEAFF

j_call: TRBJ2-1
v_call: TRBV27
d_call: TRBD1
cdr3_aa: CATRGGDSYNEQFF

j_call: TRBJ2-7
v_call: TRBV27
d_call: TRBD2
cdr3_aa: CASSLYYGREQYF

j_call: TRBJ2-7
v_call: TRBV4-3
d_call: TRBD2
cdr3_aa: CASSQTSGLAGNYEQYF